These 15 T cell receptor beta chains came from one sample sequenced in a study of identical twins' blood T cells. Using its own MiXCR run on the 5' RACE reads, TCRdb lists one record per CDR3 protein. The sample gives fewer than 450,000 distinct CDR3 sequences, roughly 28% of which show up once; about 6% is in the top ten. Material for sequencing was PBMCs. All receptors come from a woman between 18 and 55 years old in good health.

The table lists this clonotype with a count of one. The chain combines TRBV12-5 with TRBJ1-3, with TRBD1 matching 7 bases. The germline gives CDR1 LGHNT, CDR2 FRNRAP. The V segment lost 4 bases and the J segment 4 bases; nucleotides outside the gene matches: 4. The CDR3 has 14 residues. CDR3 in amino acids: CASGSQGGGNTIYF. Here the CDR3 DNA reads TGTGCTAGTGGTTCCCAGGGGGGCGGAAACACCATATATTTT.

The genes are TRBV5-6 and TRBJ1-1; the D gene is possibly TRBD1 (5 bases). Between the trimmed V and J ends, which lost 3 bases and 9 bases, there was a span of 12 bases. Germline values: CDR1 SGHDT, CDR2 YYEEEE. This CDR3 is built from 12 residues. For the CDR3, the DNA is TGTGCCAGCAGCTCTGACAGAGGGAAAGCTTTCTTT. Its protein is CASSSDRGKAFF.

This clonotype was observed a few times. The chain combines TRBV7-9 with TRBJ2-5; a possible D gene is TRBD2 (5 bases). The CDR3 is 15 amino acids. V lost 0 bases and J 5 bases, leaving 13 bases between the germline ends. Germline V gene lookup returns CDR1 SEHNR and CDR2 FQNEAQ (reference sequence). CDR3 bases: TGTGCCAGCAGCTTAGCGACTACCCCGTGGGAGACCCAGTACTTC. Translated: CASSLATTPWETQYF.

Comment on this clonotype: This could be a read error, since a much larger clone is one nucleotide away. CDR3 region: CVSRGQPNTEAFF. CDR3 nucleotides: TGTGTCAGCAGAGGACAGCCAAACACTGAAGCTTTCTTT. The gene calls are TRBV2 and TRBJ1-1; D is possibly TRBD1 (6 bases). This CDR3 region has 13 residues. The germline CDR1 and CDR2 sequences are SNHLY and FYNNEI.

The J gene is TRBJ1-2, the V gene TRBV6-5, with D possibly being TRBD1 (6 bases). V shed 6 bases and J shed 6 bases, with 20 bases lying between them. The CDR3 consists of 15 residues. Germline lookup yields CDR1 MNHEY and CDR2 SVGAGI. The CDR3 region is CASSHQGGSPDGYTF. The CDR3 DNA follows: TGTGCCAGCAGCCACCAAGGGGGTAGCCCGGATGGCTACACCTTC.

This clonotype was observed at least ten times. The chain joins TRBV29-1 to TRBJ2-1; the match to TRBD2 covers 11 bases. The CDR3 contains 15 residues. The ends lost 6 bases at V and 3 bases at J; junction bases unmatched: 7. CDR1 SQVTM and CDR2 ANQGSEA come from the germline V gene. CDR3 loop: CSVEPLAGGYNEQFF. The CDR3 DNA follows: TGCAGCGTCGAACCCCTAGCGGGGGGCTACAATGAGCAGTTCTTC.

As regards this clonotype: The junction differs from germline at one of its ends, possibly a read error. The rearrangement links TRBV6-5 to TRBJ1-2, with D unclear. The CDR3 contains 14 residues. The germline CDR1 and CDR2 sequences are MNHEY and SVGAGI. The CDR3 sequence is CASSYSTVNYGYAF. The CDR3 nucleotides read TGTGCCAGCAGTTACTCCACAGTTAACTATGGCTACGCCTTC.

The rearrangement uses TRBV2 and TRBJ2-4; tentative D call: TRBD2 (5 bases). Between the trimmed V and J ends, which lost 6 bases and 0 bases, there was a span of 21 bases. The CDR3 contains 18 residues. CDR1 and CDR2 (germline): SNHLY, FYNNEI. The CDR3 spells CASRSASRERIAKNIQYF. The CDR3 DNA sequence: TGTGCCAGCAGATCCGCGTCGAGGGAGAGGATAGCCAAAAACATTCAGTACTTC.

V and J are TRBV2 and TRBJ1-2; 7 positions agree with TRBD1. CDR1 and CDR2 (germline): SNHLY, FYNNEI. This CDR3 region has 12 residues. The ends lost 6 bases at V and 7 bases at J; junction bases unmatched: 5. This CDR3 is CASRNWDSGYTF. The DNA of the CDR3 is TGTGCCAGCAGAAATTGGGACAGTGGCTACACCTTC. Full variable domain (remainder filled in from reference TRBV2 and TRBJ1-2): EPEVTQTPSHQVTQMGQEVILRCVPISNHLYFYWYRQILGQKVEFLVSFYNNEISEKSEIFDDQFSVERPDGSNFTLKIRSTKLEDSAMYFCASRNWDSGYTFGSGTRLTVV.

This clonotype was observed many times. The rearrangement uses TRBV24-1 and TRBJ1-1, with D perhaps matching TRBD1 (5 bases). In germline, CDR1 is KGHDR, CDR2 SFDVKD. Trimming removed 6 bases from V and 3 bases from J, with 13 bases in between. This CDR3 is 14 amino acids long. CDR3 sequence reads: CATSKEGSHTEAFF. The CDR3 coding sequence is TGTGCCACCAGTAAAGAGGGGTCGCACACTGAAGCTTTCTTT.

This rearrangement joins TRBV19 to TRBJ1-5; D call uncertain. The CDR3 runs to 12 residues. The V end lost 7 bases, the J end lost 2 bases, and 6 bases lay between the germline ends. CDR1 and CDR2 from the germline V gene are LNHDA and SQIVND (reference sequence). In DNA, the CDR3 is TGTGCCAGTAAGGTGGGCAATCAGCCCCAGCATTTT. It translates to CASKVGNQPQHF.

CDR3 protein: CASRTANYGYTF. Written as DNA, the CDR3 is TGTGCCAGCAGGACGGCTAACTATGGCTACACCTTC. The chain links TRBV6-5 to TRBJ1-2; unclear D gene. The germline CDR1 and CDR2 sequences are MNHEY and SVGAGI. The CDR3 is 12 amino acids. V lost 6 bases and J lost 0, with 5 bases in between.

This clonotype appeared a few times. The chain uses TRBV20-1 and TRBJ1-5, with unresolved D. The V gene's germline CDR1 is DFQATT and CDR2 SNEGSKA (reference sequence). Trimming removed 5 bases from V and 6 bases from J, with 20 bases in between. The CDR3 is made up of 15 amino acids. CDR3: CSAGLVRGQGQPQHF. In DNA, the CDR3 is TGCAGTGCTGGTTTGGTCCGTGGGCAAGGTCAGCCCCAGCATTTT.

The chain links TRBV25-1 to TRBJ2-5; a weak D match, TRBD2 (6 bases). The CDR3 extends over 17 amino acids. Germline V gene data show CDR1 as MGHDK and CDR2 as SYGVNS. V lost 0 bases and J lost 7, with 21 bases in between. The CDR3: CASSEYPGRLAFGTQYF. DNA of the CDR3: TGTGCCAGCAGTGAATACCCCGGGAGATTGGCTTTTGGGACCCAGTACTTC.

This sequence joins TRBV20-1 and TRBJ1-1; D is ambiguous. The CDR3 has 13 amino acids. CDR1 is DFQATT and CDR2 is SNEGSKA in the germline V gene (reference sequence). The V and J ends lost 4 bases and 5 bases respectively, with 14 bases between them. The CDR3 nucleotides read TGCAGTGCTACAACAGCGCTAATGACTGAAGCTTTCTTT. It translates to CSATTALMTEAFF.